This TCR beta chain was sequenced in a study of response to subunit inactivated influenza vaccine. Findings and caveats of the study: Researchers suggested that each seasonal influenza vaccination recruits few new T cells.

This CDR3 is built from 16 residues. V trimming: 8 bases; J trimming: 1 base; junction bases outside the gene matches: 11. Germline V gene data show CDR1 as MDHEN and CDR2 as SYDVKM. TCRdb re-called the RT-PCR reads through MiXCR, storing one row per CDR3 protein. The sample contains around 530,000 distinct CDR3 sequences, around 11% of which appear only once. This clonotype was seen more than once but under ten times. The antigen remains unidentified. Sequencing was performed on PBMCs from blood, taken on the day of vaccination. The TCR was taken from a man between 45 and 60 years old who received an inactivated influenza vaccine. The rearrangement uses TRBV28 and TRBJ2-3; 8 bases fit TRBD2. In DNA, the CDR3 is TGTGCCAGCTTCAGGGTAGGGCGGGGGGGCACAGATACGCAGTATTTT. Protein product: CASFRVGRGGTDTQYF.